The sequence of this T cell receptor (beta chain) was determined in a study of blood T cell repertoires in COVID-19. On the study more broadly: Acute and convalescent COVID-19 samples came from the United States, Italy and Spain. Sources were T cells, B-cell-depleted T cells, or PBMCs; the material itself was cDNA or gDNA.

In the authors' methods: Researchers report that nucleated cell counts were estimated from reference gene primer amplification. TCRdb's copy holds only in-frame clones and misses some; the assay was immunoSEQ multiplex PCR. D and trimming were read from the DNA, whereas the V and J calls and clone size are those reported in that table. The sample contains approximately 470,000 clones, 70% to 90% of which appear only once. The V end lost 6 bases, the J end lost 4 bases, and 19 bases lay between the germline ends. CDR3 size: 16 residues. The germline gives CDR1 SGHAT, CDR2 FQNNGV. The source of this sequence is a human donor in a cohort sampled during active COVID-19. Sequencing used peripheral blood. The chain recombines TRBV11-2 with TRBJ1-3, with no clear D. CDR3 residues: CASRGREVGAGNTIYF. CDR3 nucleotides: TGTGCCAGCAGGGGCCGCGAAGTGGGAGCCGGAAACACCATATATTTT. The variable domain in full, with the rest retrieved from reference TRBV11-2 and TRBJ1-3, is EAGVAQSPRYKIIEKRQSVAFWCNPISGHATLYWYQQILGQGPKLLIQFQNNGVVDDSQLPKDRFSAERLKGVDSTLKIQPAKLEDSAVYLCASRGREVGAGNTIYFGEGSWLTVV.